The 19 T cell receptor beta chains in this list originate from one sample, sequenced in a study of CD8 T cells in ankylosing spondylitis. Study results and caveats: A motif of 7 to 9 highly homologous TCR beta variants was seen as apparently characteristic of ankylosing spondylitis blood.

Their antigen targets remain unknown. TCRdb used MiXCR to reprocess the 5' RACE reads, holding one entry per CDR3 protein. The sample consists of approximately 440,000 distinct CDR3 sequences, about 15% of them appearing once. The source material was blood, either unsorted or a sorted T cell fraction (not recorded which). These receptors were taken from a male donor with ankylosing spondylitis.

V usage is TRBV15 and J usage is TRBJ1-5; the D is unclear. Germline assignment: CDR1 LNHNV and CDR2 YYDKDF (reference sequence). The CDR3 has 14 residues. The V gene lost 4 bases and the J gene lost 3 bases, with 10 bases spanning the gap. This chain's CDR3 is CATSKDLTNQPQHF. DNA for the CDR3: TGTGCCACCAGCAAGGACTTAACCAATCAGCCCCAGCATTTT.

The table lists this clonotype with a few counts. The chain couples TRBV12-3 or TRBV12-4 to TRBJ1-6; no clear D. The CDR3 extends over 14 amino acids. Trimming pared 4 bases from V and 7 bases from J, leaving 11 bases between. The CDR3 region has the DNA TGTGCCAGCAGTTCACAAGAAAGGAATTCACCCCTCCACTTT. Its translation is CASSSQERNSPLHF.

The rearrangement links TRBV20-1 to TRBJ2-1; 9 bases are a match to TRBD2. This CDR3 has 14 residues. V trimming: 7 bases; J trimming: 6 bases; junction bases outside the gene matches: 10. CDR1 DFQATT and CDR2 SNEGSKA come from the germline V gene (reference sequence). The CDR3 is CSDRVAGVFNEQFF. CDR3 nucleotide sequence: TGCAGTGATAGGGTAGCGGGAGTTTTCAATGAGCAGTTCTTC.

In its sample, this clonotype was seen many times. The chain employs TRBV5-1 and TRBJ2-3; D is possibly TRBD1 or TRBD2 (5 bases each). Germline V gives CDR1 SGHRS, CDR2 YFSETQ. The CDR3 runs to 14 residues. The V end was cut by 4 bases, the J end by 2 bases, with 11 bases between. This chain's CDR3 is CASSPRDLTDTQYF. The CDR3 DNA follows: TGCGCCAGCAGCCCCCGGGACCTCACAGATACGCAGTATTTT.

The chain has TRBV12-3 or TRBV12-4 and TRBJ1-5; 8 bases align to TRBD1. The CDR3 totals 15 residues. V was clipped by 7 bases and J by 1 base; unmatched bases: 6. In DNA form, the CDR3 reads TGTGCCAGCAAACAGGGGGGAAACAGCAATCAGCCCCAGCATTTT. This codes for CASKQGGNSNQPQHF.

The chain recombines TRBV3-1 with TRBJ1-1, with D maybe TRBD1 (6 bases). The CDR3 runs 15 residues. Germline CDR1 LGHDT, CDR2 YNNKEL (reference sequence). V lost 0 bases, J lost 1 base, and 9 bases lay in between. CDR3 sequence: CASSQDAGANTEAFF. CDR3 nucleotide sequence: TGTGCCAGCAGCCAAGATGCAGGGGCGAACACTGAAGCTTTCTTT.

The chain uses TRBV3-1 and TRBJ2-1; 11 bases line up with TRBD1. Per the germline V gene, CDR1 is LGHDT and CDR2 is YNNKEL (reference sequence). The V segment lost 5 bases and the J segment 12 bases; nucleotides outside the gene matches: 6. The CDR3 runs 13 residues. CDR3 loop: CASSYGQGAGQFF. The CDR3, as DNA: TGTGCCAGCAGCTACGGACAGGGGGCTGGGCAGTTCTTC.

The gene calls are TRBV27 and TRBJ2-1, with D possibly being TRBD2 (6 bases). CDR1 is MNHEY, CDR2 SMNVEV, per germline (reference sequence). The CDR3 spans 16 residues. Deletions cut 4 bases from V and 4 bases from J, with 17 bases between. This CDR3 is CASSSAGTGNYNEQFF. Here the CDR3 DNA reads TGTGCCAGCAGTTCGGCCGGGACTGGAAATTACAATGAGCAGTTCTTC.

This clonotype was seen a few times. This chain joins TRBV4-2 and TRBJ2-3; D is uncertain. Germline V gene lookup returns CDR1 LGHNA and CDR2 YNFKEQ. Between the trimmed V and J ends, which lost 3 bases and 3 bases, there was a span of 19 bases. The CDR3 sequence is 17 residues long. CDR3 in amino acids: CASSQPSVAGRTDTQYF. The CDR3 DNA follows: TGTGCCAGCAGCCAGCCCTCGGTAGCCGGAAGGACAGATACGCAGTATTTT.

This clonotype was recorded a few times. V gene TRBV28 combines with J gene TRBJ2-7, with 13 bases identical to TRBD2. The V gene end was trimmed by 8 bases and the J gene end by 6 bases; junction bases not matched to a gene: 1. Germline V lookup: CDR1 MDHEN, CDR2 SYDVKM. The CDR3 totals 12 residues. CDR3 sequence (DNA): TGTGCCAGCGGGACTAGCGGGACCGAGCAGTACTTC. Encoded protein: CASGTSGTEQYF.

CDR3 amino acids: CASSFGSGYGYTF. Here the CDR3 DNA reads TGTGCCAGCAGTTTCGGTAGTGGCTATGGCTACACCTTC. V and J are TRBV12-3 or TRBV12-4 and TRBJ1-2, with D unresolved. Trimming pared 3 bases from V and 4 bases from J, leaving 9 bases between. The CDR3 runs 13 residues.

This clonotype showed up just a few times. This chain joins TRBV18 and TRBJ2-2; the D is unclear. The germline V gene has CDR1 KGHSH and CDR2 LQKENI. CDR3 length: 16 residues. Trimming removed 6 bases at V and 4 bases at J, with 18 bases between. The CDR3 coding sequence is TGTGCCAGCTCCCCCAGAGCAGGTGGGATCACCGGGGAGCTGTTTTTT. This codes for CASSPRAGGITGELFF.

This clonotype appeared a few times. This chain uses TRBV7-2 with TRBJ1-5; D unclear. The CDR3 sequence is 15 residues long. Trimming left V 0 bases short and J 3 bases short, with 9 bases between. Germline CDR1 SGHTA, CDR2 FQGNSA. CDR3 sequence (DNA): TGTGCCAGCAGCTTAGCGAAGGCCTCCAATCAGCCCCAGCATTTT. This sequence encodes CASSLAKASNQPQHF.

V is TRBV5-1 and J is TRBJ2-1; 10 nucleotides agree with TRBD2. V lost 2 bases to trimming and J lost 6 bases; unmatched junction nucleotides: 8. Germline values: CDR1 SGHRS, CDR2 YFSETQ. CDR3 size: 16 residues. The CDR3, as DNA: TGCGCCAGCAGCTTCCTAGCGGGAGTGTTACTCAATGAGCAGTTCTTC. Residues: CASSFLAGVLLNEQFF.

The chain joins TRBV29-1 to TRBJ1-2; the D gene is possibly TRBD1 (6 bases). Per germline, CDR1 SQVTM and CDR2 ANQGSEA. V was pared by 6 bases and J by 5 bases, with 19 bases between. This CDR3 spans 14 amino acids. CDR3 bases: TGCAGCGTGGGACACGGGGCGGGGGGGTATGGCTACACCTTC. This gives the protein CSVGHGAGGYGYTF.

V is TRBV10-2 and J is TRBJ1-2; TRBD1 is a possible D gene (5 bases). Looked up from germline, CDR1 is WSHSY and CDR2 is SAAADI. CDR3 length: 13 amino acids. Trimming removed 6 bases from V and 4 bases from J, with 12 bases in between. In DNA, the CDR3 is TGCGCCAGCAGAACGCAGGGCGGCTATGGCTACACCTTC. It encodes CASRTQGGYGYTF.

The chain is built from TRBV29-1 and TRBJ2-3; no clear D. The CDR3 covers 12 residues. Germline V gene data show CDR1 as SQVTM and CDR2 as ANQGSEA. V lost 8 bases and J lost 6, with 15 bases in between. CDR3 sequence: CSSPVGSDTQYF. CDR3 in DNA: TGCAGCTCCCCGGTAGGTTCGGATACGCAGTATTTT.

The chain recombines TRBV5-3 with TRBJ1-6; 8 positions agree with TRBD1. TRBV5-3 is designated an ORF whose function remains uncertain. The V segment lost 0 bases and the J segment 6 bases; nucleotides outside the gene matches: 8. This CDR3 is built from 17 residues. CDR3 sequence reads: CARSLEGRGPGNSPLHF. For the CDR3, the DNA is TGTGCCAGAAGCTTGGAGGGCAGGGGGCCGGGTAATTCACCCCTCCACTTT.

This clonotype was seen only a few times. The rearrangement joins TRBV12-3 or TRBV12-4 to TRBJ1-4; D not certain. Trimming removed 5 bases at V and 0 bases at J, with 4 bases between. This CDR3 is 13 amino acids long. CDR3 nucleotide sequence: TGTGCCAGCAGTCTCCCAACTAATGAAAAACTGTTTTTT. Its translation is CASSLPTNEKLFF.